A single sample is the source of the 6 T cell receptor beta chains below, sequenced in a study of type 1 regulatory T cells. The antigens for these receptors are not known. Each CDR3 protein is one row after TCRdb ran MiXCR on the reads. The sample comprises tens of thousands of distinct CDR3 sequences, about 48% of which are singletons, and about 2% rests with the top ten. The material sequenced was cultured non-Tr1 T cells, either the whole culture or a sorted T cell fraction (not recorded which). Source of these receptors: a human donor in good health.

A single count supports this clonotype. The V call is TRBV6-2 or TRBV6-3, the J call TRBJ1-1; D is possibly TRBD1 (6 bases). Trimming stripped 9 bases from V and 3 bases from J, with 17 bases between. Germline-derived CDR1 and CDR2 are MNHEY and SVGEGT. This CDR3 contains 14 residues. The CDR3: CARRSYRVDTEAFF. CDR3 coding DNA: TGTGCCAGAAGAAGCTACAGGGTCGACACTGAAGCTTTCTTT.

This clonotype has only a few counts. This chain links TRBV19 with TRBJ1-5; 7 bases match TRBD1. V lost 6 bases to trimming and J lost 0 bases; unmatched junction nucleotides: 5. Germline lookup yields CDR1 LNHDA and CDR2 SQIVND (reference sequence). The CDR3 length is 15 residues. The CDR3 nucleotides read TGTGCCAGTAGGCTACAGGGGTTTAGCAATCAGCCCCAGCATTTT. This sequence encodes CASRLQGFSNQPQHF.

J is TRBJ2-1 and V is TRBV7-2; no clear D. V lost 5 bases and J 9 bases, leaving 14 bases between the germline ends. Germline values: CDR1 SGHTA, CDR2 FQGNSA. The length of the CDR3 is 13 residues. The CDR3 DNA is TGTGCCAGCAGCAACTACAAAGCGTTTGAGCAGTTCTTC. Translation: CASSNYKAFEQFF.

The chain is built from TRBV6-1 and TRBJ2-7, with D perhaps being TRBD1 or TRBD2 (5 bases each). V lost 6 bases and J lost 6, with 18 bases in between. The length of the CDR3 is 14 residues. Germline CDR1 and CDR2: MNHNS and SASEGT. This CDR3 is CASSERTQGSEQYF. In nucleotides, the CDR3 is TGTGCCAGCAGCGAAAGGACTCAGGGATCCGAGCAGTACTTC.

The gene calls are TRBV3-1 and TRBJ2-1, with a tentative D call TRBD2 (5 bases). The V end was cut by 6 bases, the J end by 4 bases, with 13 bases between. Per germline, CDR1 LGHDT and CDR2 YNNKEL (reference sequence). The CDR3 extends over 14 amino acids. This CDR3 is CASSQRTGYNEQFF. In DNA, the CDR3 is TGTGCCAGCAGTCAAAGGACTGGGTACAATGAGCAGTTCTTC.

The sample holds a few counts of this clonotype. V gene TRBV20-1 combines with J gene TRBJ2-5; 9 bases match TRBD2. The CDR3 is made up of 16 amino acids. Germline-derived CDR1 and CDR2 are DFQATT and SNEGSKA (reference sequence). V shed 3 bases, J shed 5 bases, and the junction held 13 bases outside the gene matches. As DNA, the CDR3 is TGCAGTGCTAGTTCTAGCGGGGCCTCAGGTTGGGAGACCCAGTACTTC. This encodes CSASSSGASGWETQYF.